These 21 T cell receptor beta chains originate from one sample sequenced in a study of blood T cell repertoires in COVID-19. The assay was immunoSEQ multiplex PCR, and TCRdb's table has in-frame clones only and misses some. The data show around 250,000 clones, around 87% seen once. Material for sequencing was PBMCs or T cells enriched from blood (not recorded which). These TCRs come from a woman aged 50 to 65 who had recovered from COVID-19.

The chain has TRBV10-3 and TRBJ2-6; 12 nucleotides agree with TRBD1. Per the germline V gene, CDR1 is ENHRY and CDR2 is SYGVKD. V trimming: 10 bases; J trimming: 4 bases; junction bases outside the gene matches: 14. This CDR3 is built from 18 residues. The CDR3 nucleotides are TGTGCCACCTTGGCGGGGGGACAGGGGGCGTTAGGGGCCAACGTCCTGACTTTC. Amino acid sequence: CATLAGGQGALGANVLTF.

The V and J genes are TRBV5-1 and TRBJ1-1; 7 positions agree with TRBD1. The CDR3 length is 14 residues. CDR1 SGHRS and CDR2 YFSETQ come from the germline V gene. V dropped 3 bases and J dropped 5; count of bases not matched to a gene: 7. The CDR3 region has the DNA TGCGCCAGCAGCTCCACGACAGGGTGGACTGAAGCTTTCTTT. This codes for CASSSTTGWTEAFF.

V is TRBV2 and J is TRBJ2-2, with D tentatively TRBD2 (6 bases). The V gene's germline CDR1 is SNHLY and CDR2 FYNNEI. This CDR3 has 16 amino acids. Trimming removed 4 bases at V and 0 bases at J, with 12 bases between. The CDR3 loop is CASSVKVAANTGELFF. The CDR3 DNA reads as TGTGCCAGCAGTGTGAAGGTAGCGGCGAACACCGGGGAGCTGTTTTTT. Full variable domain (outside the CDR3, taken from reference TRBV2 and TRBJ2-2): EPEVTQTPSHQVTQMGQEVILRCVPISNHLYFYWYRQILGQKVEFLVSFYNNEISEKSEIFDDQFSVERPDGSNFTLKIRSTKLEDSAMYFCASSVKVAANTGELFFGEGSRLTVL.

CDR3: CASNLASGSDEQFF. The CDR3 DNA is TGTGCCAGCAACCTAGCTAGCGGGAGTGATGAGCAGTTCTTC. V and J are TRBV2 and TRBJ2-1; 10 bases fit TRBD2. This CDR3 comprises 14 residues. The germline gives CDR1 SNHLY, CDR2 FYNNEI. The V segment lost 7 bases and the J segment 8 bases; nucleotides outside the gene matches: 8.

The chain uses TRBV27 and TRBJ2-1; D perhaps matches TRBD1 (7 bases). Between the trimmed V and J ends, which lost 4 bases and 2 bases, there was a span of 15 bases. From germline, CDR1 is MNHEY and CDR2 SMNVEV (reference sequence). The CDR3 is made up of 16 amino acids. CDR3: CASSSEQGGTYNEQFF. The CDR3, as DNA: TGTGCCAGCAGTTCAGAGCAGGGGGGAACCTACAATGAGCAGTTCTTC.

The rearrangement uses TRBV7-2 and TRBJ2-1; TRBD1 is a possible D gene (6 bases). Trimming took 2 bases from V and 12 from J, leaving 17 bases between them. The germline gives CDR1 SGHTA, CDR2 FQGNSA. The CDR3 loop spans 14 amino acids. The CDR3 loop is CASSLKGDASRQFF. The CDR3 bases are TGTGCCAGCAGCTTAAAGGGGGACGCTTCTCGGCAGTTCTTC. The full variable domain, completed using reference TRBV7-2 and TRBJ2-1, is GAGVSQSPSNKVTEKGKDVELRCDPISGHTALYWYRQSLGQGLEFLIYFQGNSAPDKSGLPSDRFSAERTGGSVSTLTIQRTQQEDSAVYLCASSLKGDASRQFFGPGTRLTVL.

The rearrangement joins TRBV11-2 to TRBJ1-2; 8 bases fit TRBD1. The CDR3 runs to 14 residues. V gave up 3 bases and J gave up 5 bases; unmatched junction bases: 5. The germline V gene encodes CDR1 SGHAT and CDR2 FQNNGV. The CDR3 spells CASSFDGQGYGYTF. For the CDR3, the DNA is TGTGCCAGCAGCTTTGATGGACAGGGATATGGCTACACCTTC. Full variable domain (outside the CDR3, taken from reference TRBV11-2 and TRBJ1-2): EAGVAQSPRYKIIEKRQSVAFWCNPISGHATLYWYQQILGQGPKLLIQFQNNGVVDDSQLPKDRFSAERLKGVDSTLKIQPAKLEDSAVYLCASSFDGQGYGYTFGSGTRLTVV.

The chain joins TRBV12-3 or TRBV12-4 to TRBJ1-2; D might be TRBD1 (5 bases). The length of the CDR3 is 13 residues. Trimming removed 6 bases at V and 4 bases at J, with 12 bases between. The CDR3 DNA reads TGTGCCAGCAGGGGGGACTCCCTCTATGGCTACACCTTC. It translates to CASRGDSLYGYTF.

The J gene is TRBJ1-4, the V gene TRBV7-2; no clear D gene. The CDR3 length is 17 residues. The V and J ends lost 1 base and 4 bases respectively, with 16 bases between them. Germline CDR1 and CDR2: SGHTA and FQGNSA. CDR3 nucleotide sequence: TGTGCCAGCAGCTTAGACGGCAGAGGAATCGATAATGAAAAACTGTTTTTT. Its translation: CASSLDGRGIDNEKLFF.

The rearrangement joins TRBV10-3 to TRBJ2-2, with D tentatively TRBD2 (6 bases). CDR3 length: 11 amino acids. The V end was cut by 10 bases, the J end by 6 bases, with 9 bases between. Per the germline V gene, CDR1 is ENHRY and CDR2 is SYGVKD. CDR3 coding DNA: TGTGCCAGTAGACTAGCCGGGGAGCTGTTTTTT. Its protein is CASRLAGELFF.

This CDR3 is CASPGQGASGNTIYF. CDR3 nucleotide sequence: TGTGCCAGCCCTGGACAGGGGGCTTCAGGAAACACCATATATTTT. V is TRBV18 and J is TRBJ1-3; 11 bases line up with TRBD1. The CDR3 totals 15 residues. Germline-derived CDR1 and CDR2 are KGHSH and LQKENI. Trimming cost V 8 bases and J 4 bases; bases outside gene matches: 7.

This rearrangement joins TRBV5-4 to TRBJ1-6, with D hard to call. Trimming took 2 bases from V and 13 from J, leaving 10 bases between them. Looked up from germline, CDR1 is SGHNT and CDR2 is YYREEE (reference sequence). The CDR3 loop spans 12 amino acids. The CDR3 nucleotides read TGTGCCAGCAGCTTCGACGGGGATCCCCTCCACTTT. Amino acids: CASSFDGDPLHF.

CDR3 protein: CASSPGVSPEAFF. DNA of the CDR3: TGTGCCAGTAGTCCGGGAGTAAGTCCTGAAGCTTTCTTT. The chain uses TRBV19 and TRBJ1-1; D is uncertain. CDR1 and CDR2 (germline): LNHDA, SQIVND (reference sequence). This CDR3 comprises 13 residues. The germline V and J ends were trimmed by 5 bases and 6 bases, with 13 bases remaining between them.

The V gene is TRBV19, the J gene TRBJ2-7, with TRBD1 matching 10 bases. This CDR3 has 14 residues. Germline lookup yields CDR1 LNHDA and CDR2 SQIVND (reference sequence). V was pared by 5 bases and J by 3 bases, with 4 bases of the junction left unmatched. The CDR3 nucleotides read TGTGCCAGTAGTGGGGGGACAGGGGACTACGAGCAGTACTTC. Translated: CASSGGTGDYEQYF.

The chain employs TRBV19 and TRBJ1-5; D is perhaps TRBD1 (6 bases). The CDR3 totals 14 residues. V shed 5 bases and J shed 4 bases, with 12 bases lying between them. Germline CDR1 is LNHDA and CDR2 is SQIVND (reference sequence). DNA for the CDR3: TGTGCCAGTAGTGCTAGGGGGGGGAATCAGCCCCAGCATTTT. Amino acids: CASSARGGNQPQHF. Combining the CDR3 with reference TRBV19 and TRBJ1-5 gives the whole variable domain DGGITQSPKYLFRKEGQNVTLSCEQNLNHDAMYWYRQDPGQGLRLIYYSQIVNDFQKGDIAEGYSVSREKKESFPLTVTSAQKNPTAFYLCASSARGGNQPQHFGDGTRLSIL.

The J gene is TRBJ1-2, the V gene TRBV7-3; D perhaps matches TRBD1 (6 bases). V was cut by 5 bases and J by 6 bases, with 16 bases left in between. The CDR3 runs to 14 residues. The germline gives CDR1 SGHTA, CDR2 FQGTGA. The CDR3 DNA is TGTGCCAGCAGCCCGGACCACAGGGCAGATGGCTACACCTTC. Its translation is CASSPDHRADGYTF.

The sample holds one count of this clone. V usage is TRBV30 and J usage is TRBJ2-7, with D tentatively TRBD2 (6 bases). The CDR3 contains 16 residues. Germline loops: CDR1 GTSNPN, CDR2 SVGIG (reference sequence). Trimming removed 4 bases at V and 0 bases at J, with 19 bases between. The CDR3 loop is CAWINSYGRSSYEQYF. CDR3 nucleotide sequence: TGTGCCTGGATAAATTCCTATGGGAGGAGCTCCTACGAGCAGTACTTC. Full variable domain (rest looked up from reference TRBV30 and TRBJ2-7): SQTIHQWPATLVQPVGSPLSLECTVEGTSNPNLYWYRQAAGRGLQLLFYSVGIGQISSEVPQNLSASRPQDRQFILSSKKLLLSDSGFYLCAWINSYGRSSYEQYFGPGTRLTVT.

The table lists this clone with a few counts. The V and J genes are TRBV5-5 and TRBJ2-7; 7 positions agree with TRBD1. The V segment lost 7 bases and the J segment 3 bases; nucleotides outside the gene matches: 13. This CDR3 comprises 15 residues. Germline V gene lookup returns CDR1 SGHKS and CDR2 YYEKEE (reference sequence). CDR3 DNA sequence: TGTGCCAGCGGATCGGGCCCGGGACAGATCTACGAGCAGTACTTC. Translating gives CASGSGPGQIYEQYF.

V and J are TRBV19 and TRBJ2-2, with 7 bases aligning to TRBD1. Germline-derived CDR1 and CDR2 are LNHDA and SQIVND (reference sequence). The CDR3 covers 15 residues. The V gene end was trimmed by 0 bases and the J gene end by 6 bases; junction bases not matched to a gene: 4. CDR3 bases: TGTGCCAGTAGTATAGAGACAGGGTTCCCCGGGGAGCTGTTTTTT. This translates into CASSIETGFPGELFF.

The table lists this clone with many counts. The gene calls are TRBV6-4 and TRBJ2-1; 7 nucleotides agree with TRBD2. The germline gives CDR1 MRHNA, CDR2 SNTAGT. V lost 3 bases, J lost 4 bases, and 9 bases stayed unmatched. The CDR3 is 16 amino acids. The CDR3 sequence: CASSEVQRGGYNEQFF. The CDR3 region has the DNA TGTGCCAGCAGTGAAGTTCAGCGGGGAGGGTACAATGAGCAGTTCTTC.

This rearrangement joins TRBV2 to TRBJ1-2, with 7 positions matching TRBD1. V dropped 8 bases and J dropped 4; count of bases not matched to a gene: 7. Germline CDR1 and CDR2: SNHLY and FYNNEI. The CDR3 runs to 13 residues. The CDR3 nucleotides read TGTGCCAGCCAGACAGGGATTTTCTATGGCTACACCTTC. It yields the protein CASQTGIFYGYTF.